The 10 T cell receptor beta chains given below trace back to one sample, sequenced in a study of technical replicates of blood from several donors. The table came from immunoSEQ multiplex PCR; TCRdb's copy has only in-frame clones and leaves some out. The sample records roughly 85,000 clones, nearly 95% being singletons. The sequenced sample consisted of T cells isolated from PBMCs. The source of these receptors is a human donor in good health.

V gene TRBV6-1 combines with J gene TRBJ2-3; maybe TRBD1 (6 bases). The germline V and J ends were trimmed by 5 bases and 3 bases, with 15 bases remaining between them. The CDR3 has 15 residues. Germline V gene lookup returns CDR1 MNHNS and CDR2 SASEGT. CDR3: CASSIPVGGTDTQYF. The CDR3 coding sequence is TGTGCCAGCAGTATCCCGGTAGGGGGAACAGATACGCAGTATTTT.

The chain couples TRBV5-8 to TRBJ2-4; 9 bases map to TRBD1. V dropped 2 bases and J dropped 7; count of bases not matched to a gene: 7. The CDR3 extends over 15 amino acids. In germline, CDR1 is SGHTS, CDR2 YDEGEE. CDR3 loop: CASSFSPQGANIQYF. In DNA form, the CDR3 reads TGTGCCAGCAGCTTCTCACCACAGGGGGCTAACATTCAGTACTTC. The full variable domain, rest sourced from reference TRBV5-8 and TRBJ2-4, is EAGVTQSPTHLIKTRGQQATLRCSPISGHTSVYWYQQALGLGLQFLLWYDEGEERNRGNFPPRFSGRQFPNYSSELNVNALELEDSALYLCASSFSPQGANIQYFGAGTRLSVL.

The chain links TRBV5-1 to TRBJ2-5, with 7 bases fitting TRBD2. Germline lookup yields CDR1 SGHRS and CDR2 YFSETQ. The ends lost 2 bases at V and 5 bases at J; junction bases unmatched: 9. This CDR3 is built from 15 residues. Here the CDR3 reads CASSLRGGVRETQYF. In DNA form, the CDR3 reads TGCGCCAGCAGCTTACGGGGAGGGGTCCGGGAGACCCAGTACTTC. The whole variable domain, remainder taken from reference TRBV5-1 and TRBJ2-5, is KAGVTQTPRYLIKTRGQQVTLSCSPISGHRSVSWYQQTPGQGLQFLFEYFSETQRNKGNFPGRFSGRQFSNSRSEMNVSTLELGDSALYLCASSLRGGVRETQYFGPGTRLLVL.

J is TRBJ1-2 and V is TRBV9; D unresolved. The CDR3 length is 14 residues. The germline V gene has CDR1 SGDLS and CDR2 YYNGEE. V lost 0 bases and J lost 4, with 10 bases in between. DNA for the CDR3: TGTGCCAGCAGCGTAGGTCGGTCGGGCTATGGCTACACCTTC. Its protein product is CASSVGRSGYGYTF.

The chain is built from TRBV6-4 and TRBJ1-5; perhaps TRBD1 as D (5 bases). CDR1 MRHNA and CDR2 SNTAGT come from the germline V gene. The CDR3 runs 16 residues. The V end lost 0 bases, the J end lost 4 bases, and 13 bases lay between the germline ends. The CDR3 coding sequence is TGTGCCAGCAGTGACTCTCCAGGGCCTTGTAATCAGCCCCAGCATTTT. Its translation: CASSDSPGPCNQPQHF.

This chain links TRBV5-4 with TRBJ1-5, with TRBD1 identical over 7 bases. This CDR3 spans 14 amino acids. V was clipped by 4 bases and J by 2 bases; unmatched bases: 3. Per the germline V gene, CDR1 is SGHNT and CDR2 is YYREEE (reference sequence). CDR3 coding DNA: TGTGCCAGCAGCATTCAGGGGGGCAATCAGCCCCAGCATTTT. It encodes CASSIQGGNQPQHF.

The sample holds a few counts of this clone. This chain links TRBV19 with TRBJ1-5; TRBD1 is a possible D gene (5 bases). The CDR3 length is 13 residues. In germline, CDR1 is LNHDA, CDR2 SQIVND (reference sequence). Between the trimmed V and J ends, which lost 6 bases and 7 bases, there was a span of 13 bases. The CDR3 bases are TGTGCCAGTAGCGAACAGGTTTCCCAGCCCCAGCATTTT. Residues: CASSEQVSQPQHF. The full variable domain, in which reference TRBV19 and TRBJ1-5 provide the parts outside the CDR3, is DGGITQSPKYLFRKEGQNVTLSCEQNLNHDAMYWYRQDPGQGLRLIYYSQIVNDFQKGDIAEGYSVSREKKESFPLTVTSAQKNPTAFYLCASSEQVSQPQHFGDGTRLSIL.

The chain is built from TRBV25-1 and TRBJ2-2; 7 nucleotides match TRBD2. This CDR3 has 15 residues. Looked up from germline, CDR1 is MGHDK and CDR2 is SYGVNS. The junction had 5 bases not matched to a gene; V was cut back by 4 bases and J by 3 bases. The CDR3 coding sequence is TGTGCCAGCAGTGGCATTGGGAGGGACACCGGGGAGCTGTTTTTT. Its protein is CASSGIGRDTGELFF.

The chain links TRBV16 to TRBJ2-7; 10 bases match TRBD1. V was pared by 3 bases and J by 4 bases, with 9 bases of the junction left unmatched. The CDR3 consists of 16 residues. Germline-derived CDR1 and CDR2 are KGHSY and FQNENV. CDR3 DNA sequence: TGTGCCAGCAGCCATATCGAGGACAGGGGGAAGTACGAGCAGTACTTC. This gives the protein CASSHIEDRGKYEQYF.

The DNA for the CDR3 is TGCGCCAGCAGCCAAGACAGGGGGAGCTCCTATAATTCACCCCTCCACTTT. It translates to CASSQDRGSSYNSPLHF. This chain joins TRBV4-1 and TRBJ1-6, with 7 positions matching TRBD1. The V segment lost 0 bases and the J segment 0 bases; nucleotides outside the gene matches: 2. This CDR3 region has 17 residues. Germline lookup yields CDR1 MGHRA and CDR2 YSYEKL.